This T cell receptor (beta chain) was recorded in a study of beta chain features in type 1 diabetes. Germline V gives CDR1 SEHNR, CDR2 FQNEAQ (reference sequence). The CDR3 is 16 amino acids. With V trimmed by 3 bases and J by 3 bases, 10 bases remained unmatched. Findings and caveats of the study: Within each of all four CD4+ subsets, Type 1 diabetes patients had TCRB CDR3s that were moderately but significantly shorter. The study notes PCR might favor shorter templates equally in patients and controls. Lower insertion and higher deletion counts appeared at VDJ junctions in type 1 diabetes patients.

The investigators reverse transcribed all of the isolated RNA, so they sequenced expressed TCRB transcripts. Method: immunoSEQ multiplex PCR; TCRdb's copy keeps in-frame clones and lacks some. The table has 860,000 or so clones, 15% to 20% seen once. As concerns this clone: Antigen unknown.

Sequenced sample: naive CD4+ T cells from blood. The chain employs TRBV7-9 and TRBJ2-7; 8 bases agree with TRBD2. The receptor was derived from a woman aged 18-29 years in good health. The chain's CDR3 is CASSFYSGTRVYEQYF. In DNA, the CDR3 is TGTGCCAGCAGCTTCTACTCCGGGACTAGAGTCTACGAGCAGTACTTC.